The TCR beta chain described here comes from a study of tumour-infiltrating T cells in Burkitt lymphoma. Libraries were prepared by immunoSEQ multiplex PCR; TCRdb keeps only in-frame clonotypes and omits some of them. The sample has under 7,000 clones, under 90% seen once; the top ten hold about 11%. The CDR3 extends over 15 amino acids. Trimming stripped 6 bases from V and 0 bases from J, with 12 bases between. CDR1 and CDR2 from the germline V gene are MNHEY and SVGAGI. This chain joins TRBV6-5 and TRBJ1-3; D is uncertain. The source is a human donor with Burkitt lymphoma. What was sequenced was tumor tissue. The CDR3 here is CASSPAYHSGNTIYF. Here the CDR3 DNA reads TGTGCCAGCAGCCCTGCTTACCACTCTGGAAACACCATATATTTT.